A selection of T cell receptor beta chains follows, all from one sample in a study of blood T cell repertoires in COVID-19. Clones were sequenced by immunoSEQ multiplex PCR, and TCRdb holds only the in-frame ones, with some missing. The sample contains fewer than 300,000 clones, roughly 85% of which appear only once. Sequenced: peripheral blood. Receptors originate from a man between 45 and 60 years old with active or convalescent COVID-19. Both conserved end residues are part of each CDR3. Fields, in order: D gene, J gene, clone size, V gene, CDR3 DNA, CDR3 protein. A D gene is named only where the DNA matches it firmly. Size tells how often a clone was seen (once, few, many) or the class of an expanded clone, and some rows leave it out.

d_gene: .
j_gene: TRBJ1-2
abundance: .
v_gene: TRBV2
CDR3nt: TGTGCCAGCAGCGCAGGAAGGAACGACTATGGCTACACCTTC
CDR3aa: CASSAGRNDYGYTF

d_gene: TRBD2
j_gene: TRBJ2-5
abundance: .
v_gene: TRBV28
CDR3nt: TGTGCCAGCAAGATGGGACTAGCCCAAGAGACCCAGTACTTC
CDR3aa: CASKMGLAQETQYF

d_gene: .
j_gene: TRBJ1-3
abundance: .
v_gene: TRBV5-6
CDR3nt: TGTGCCAGCAGCTTGGACAGTCTATCTGGAAACACCATATATTTT
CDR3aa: CASSLDSLSGNTIYF

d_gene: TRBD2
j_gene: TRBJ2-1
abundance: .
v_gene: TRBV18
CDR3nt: TGTGCCAGCTCCCTGCTAGCGGGAGCCTACAATGAGCAGTTCTTC
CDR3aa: CASSLLAGAYNEQFF

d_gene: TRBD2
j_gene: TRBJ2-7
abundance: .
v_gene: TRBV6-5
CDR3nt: TGTGCCAGCAGTTCCGGACTAGCGGGAGGGTACGAGCAGTACTTC
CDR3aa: CASSSGLAGGYEQYF

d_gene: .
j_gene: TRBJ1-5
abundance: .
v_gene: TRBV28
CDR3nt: TGTGCCACCCACACGGCGGGTAGGAGCAATCAGCCCCAGCATTTT
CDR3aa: CATHTAGRSNQPQHF

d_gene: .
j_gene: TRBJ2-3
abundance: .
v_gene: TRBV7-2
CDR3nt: TGTGCCAGCAGCTTCTCACAGGTAGATACGCAGTATTTT
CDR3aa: CASSFSQVDTQYF

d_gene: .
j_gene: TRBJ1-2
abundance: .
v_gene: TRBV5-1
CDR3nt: TGCGCCAGCAGCCCCTCCGACAGCCATGCGGATGGCTACACCTTC
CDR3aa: CASSPSDSHADGYTF

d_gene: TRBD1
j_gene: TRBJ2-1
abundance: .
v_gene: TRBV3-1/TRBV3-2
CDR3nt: TGTGCCAGCAGCCAACCATCGACAGGGGACAATGAGCAGTTCTTC
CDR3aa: CASSQPSTGDNEQFF

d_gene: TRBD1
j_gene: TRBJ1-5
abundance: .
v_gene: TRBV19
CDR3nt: TGTGCCAGTAGTATCTTGGCACAGGGGAGCAATCAGCCCCAGCATTTT
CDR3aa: CASSILAQGSNQPQHF

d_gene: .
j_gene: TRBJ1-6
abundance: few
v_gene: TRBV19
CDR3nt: TGTGCCAGTAGTAGCAGGGCAAGGATGTCACCCCTCCACTTT
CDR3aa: CASSSRARMSPLHF

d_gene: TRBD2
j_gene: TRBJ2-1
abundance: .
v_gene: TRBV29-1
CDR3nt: TGCAGCGTTGCCCAGCGGGAGAGGTCCTACAATGAGCAGTTCTTC
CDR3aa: CSVAQRERSYNEQFF

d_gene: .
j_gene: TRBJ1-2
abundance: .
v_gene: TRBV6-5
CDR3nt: TGTGCCAGCAGAGGACGGACAACTAACTATGGCTACACCTTC
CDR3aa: CASRGRTTNYGYTF

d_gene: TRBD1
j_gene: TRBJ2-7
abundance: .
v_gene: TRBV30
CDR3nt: TGTGCCTGGAGTGGGACAGGGGGCGGGTACGAGCAGTACTTC
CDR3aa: CAWSGTGGGYEQYF

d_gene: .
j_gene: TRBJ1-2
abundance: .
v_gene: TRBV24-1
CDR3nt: TGTGCCACCAGTGCCGGGGACTATGGCTACACCTTC
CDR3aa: CATSAGDYGYTF

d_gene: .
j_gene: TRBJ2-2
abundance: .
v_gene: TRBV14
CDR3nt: TGTGCCAGCAGCCAAGCCAGCGCGAACACCGGGGAGCTGTTTTTT
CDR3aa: CASSQASANTGELFF